Listed here are 26 T cell receptor beta chains from one sample, sequenced in a study of tissue T cells after allogeneic stem cell transplantation. Time point indicated: mouse harvest day 14 after allogeneic transplant. Each mouse received 10^7 T-cell-depleted marrow cells plus 10^6 splenic CD5+ T cells by tail vein. Using immunoSEQ multiplex PCR, the repertoire was profiled, and TCRdb retains in-frame clones only, with some absent. The data hold more than 2,000 clones, with about 45% observed a single time. Sequences were obtained from gut tissue. The receptor set was obtained from a female BALB/c mouse given C57BL/6 T cells with graft-versus-host disease after an allogeneic hematopoietic cell transplant.

This clone is categorized as medium-sized. Here the gene names and germline are mouse. The read ends 1 residue shy of where the CDR3 ends; the end is completed using the germline J gene. The rearrangement joins TRBV16 to TRBJ1-3; TRBD1 matches 8 bases. The CDR3 loop spans 15 amino acids. Germline V gene sequence: CDR1 SGHSA, CDR2 FRNQAP. V gave up 5 bases and J gave up 1 base; unmatched junction bases: 4. The CDR3: CASSPWTGSGNTLYF. The covered CDR3 bases are TGTGCAAGCAGCCCATGGACAGGGTCTGGAAATACGCTCTAT.

As concerns this clone: Gene names denote mouse genes. The DNA ends 1 residue before the CDR3 does, and the rest of the CDR3 is filled in from the germline J gene. J is TRBJ2-5 and V is TRBV4; 9 bases match TRBD1. Germline V gene data show CDR1 as LGHDT and CDR2 as YNNKQL (reference sequence). This CDR3 contains 15 residues. Germline trimming cut 5 bases from V and 2 bases from J; bases unmatched to any gene: 5. Here the CDR3 reads CASSHRDRVQDTQYF. The sequenced part of the CDR3 DNA is TGTGCCAGCAGCCACCGGGACAGGGTCCAAGACACCCAGTAC. The variable domain in full, completed from reference TRBV4 and TRBJ2-5, reads ETAVFQTPNYHVTQVGNEVSFNCKQTLGHDTMYWYKQDSKKLLKIMFSYNNKQLIVNETVPRRFSPQSSDKAHLNLRIKSVEPEDSAVYLCASSHRDRVQDTQYFGPGTRLLVL.

On this clone itself: Gene names refer to mouse genes. The CDR3 is cut off 1 residue early in the read; its end comes from the germline J gene. The chain has TRBV23 and TRBJ1-4; TRBD1 is taken as the D call from the table, unchecked against the DNA. Germline V lookup: CDR1 KGHTA, CDR2 FQNQQP. CDR3 length equals 14 residues. CDR3 in amino acids: CSSRGTVSNERLFF. The sequenced CDR3 bases are TGCTCCAGCAGGGGGACAGTTTCCAACGAAAGATTATTT.

This clone turned up a few times. Gene labels here are mouse ones. The sequenced part of the CDR3 DNA is TGTGCCAGCACCAGGGGTGCAGAAACGCTGTAT. It yields the protein CASTRGAETLY. The whole CDR3 reads CASTRGAETLYF. The V gene is TRBV26, the J gene TRBJ2-3; a possible D gene is TRBD1 (5 bases). The read ends 1 residue early relative to the CDR3; the germline J gene fills the gap. V lost 7 bases and J lost 1, with 6 bases in between. CDR3 length: 12 amino acids. CDR1 is KGHPV, CDR2 FQNQEV, per germline (reference sequence).

This clone was recorded a few times. Genes and germline come from the mouse. The CDR3 extends 1 residue past the end of the read, so its final part is completed from the germline J gene. The chain uses TRBV26 and TRBJ2-2; D may be TRBD1 (6 bases). CDR1 and CDR2 (germline): KGHPV, FQNQEV (reference sequence). There are 14 residues in the CDR3. V was clipped by 3 bases and J by 2 bases, with 7 bases between them. The sequenced part of the CDR3 DNA is TGTGCCAGCAGTCTAAGGGGGAACACCGGGCAGCTCTAC. It encodes CASSLRGNTGQLY. The full-length CDR3 reads as CASSLRGNTGQLYF.

With respect to this clone: Mouse gene names apply. CDR3 region: CASSQGDSGNTLYF. CDR3 bases read: TGTGCCAGCAGCCAAGGGGATTCTGGAAATACGCTCTAT. The chain employs TRBV5 and TRBJ1-3, with D unclear. The CDR3 is cut off 1 residue early in the read; its end comes from the germline J gene. The CDR3 runs to 14 residues. Deletions cut 1 base from V and 0 bases from J, with 4 bases between. Germline V lookup: CDR1 LGHNA, CDR2 YNLKQL (reference sequence).

About this clone itself: The genes are named according to mouse. Coverage ceases 1 residue before the CDR3 finishes, and the germline J gene fills in the end. The chain links TRBV13-2 to TRBJ1-3; tentatively, D is TRBD1 (6 bases). Germline V CDR1 and CDR2: NNHNN, SYGAGS (reference sequence). Trimming left V 0 bases short and J 4 bases short, with 11 bases between. This CDR3 has 15 residues. The CDR3 spells CASGDAGGRGNTLYF. The DNA read from the CDR3 is TGTGCCAGCGGTGATGCCGGGGGGCGAGGAAATACGCTCTAT.

In regard to this clone: The gene names given are mouse names. Read data end 1 residue before the CDR3 end; the end is taken from the germline J gene. The gene calls are TRBV13-1 and TRBJ1-4; 7 bases agree with TRBD1. Germline CDR1 is NSHNY and CDR2 is SYGAGN. Trimming removed 3 bases from V and 1 base from J; junction bases left unmatched: 3. The CDR3 is 15 residues long. The chain's CDR3 is CASSGRDSSNERLFF. The sequenced CDR3 bases are TGTGCCAGCAGTGGCCGGGACAGTTCCAACGAAAGATTATTT. Full variable domain (rest looked up from reference TRBV13-1 and TRBJ1-4): EAAVTQSPRNKVTVTGGNVTLSCRQTNSHNYMYWYRQDTGHGLRLIHYSYGAGNLRIGDVPDGYKATRTTQEDFFLLLELASPSQTSLYFCASSGRDSSNERLFFGHGTKLSVL.

This clone appeared a single time. Gene names and germline match the mouse. The CDR3 end lies 1 residue beyond the end of the read and is filled in from the germline J gene. The chain links TRBV3 to TRBJ2-7, with 7 positions matching TRBD1. V lost 1 base to trimming and J lost 3 bases; unmatched junction nucleotides: 3. This CDR3 is built from 14 residues. Germline CDR1 SNHLY, CDR2 FYNGKV (reference sequence). The covered CDR3 bases are TGTGCCAGCAGCTTAGTGCCAGGGGGCTATGAACAGTAC. This sequence encodes CASSLVPGGYEQY. The full CDR3 protein is CASSLVPGGYEQYF. Variable domain in full (rest from reference TRBV3 and TRBJ2-7): GPKVLQIPSHQIIDMGQMVTLNCDPVSNHLYFYWYKQILGQQMEFLVNFYNGKVMEKSKLFKDQFSVERPDGSYFTLKIQPTALEDSAVYFCASSLVPGGYEQYFGPGTRLTVL.

As regards this clone: Genes here carry mouse names. From the germline J gene comes the end of the CDR3, since the read stops 1 residue before it. The rearrangement links TRBV12-2 to TRBJ2-7; TRBD1 matches 11 bases. After removal of 4 bases from V and 2 bases from J, the junction contained 0 bases not matched to a gene. The germline gives CDR1 SGHLS, CDR2 HYDKME. CDR3 size: 13 residues. Partial CDR3 DNA: TGTGCCAGCTCGGGACAGGGGGCCTATGAACAGTAC. Protein: CASSGQGAYEQY. The whole CDR3 protein reads CASSGQGAYEQYF.

On this clone: Germline and junction disagree at one end, which may indicate a read error. Gene names and germline refer to mouse. The CDR3 end lies 1 residue beyond the end of the read and is filled in from the germline J gene. The same CDR3 arises from other DNA sequences in this sample as well. This chain connects TRBV20 to TRBJ1-4; D perhaps matches TRBD1 (5 bases). The germline gives CDR1 GFQATS, CDR2 STVNSAI. CDR3 length equals 14 residues. CDR3 bases read: TGTGGTGCTAGCCGTCAGGGTCCCAACGAAAGGTTATTT. Amino acids: CGASRQGPNERLF. The entire CDR3 protein reads CGASRQGPNERLFF.

Note on this clone: The gene symbols are mouse symbols. The CDR3 end is not reached by the read, which stops 1 residue before it; the germline J gene fills it in. The chain combines TRBV13-3 with TRBJ2-4; D call uncertain. The germline CDR1 and CDR2 sequences are NNHDY and SYVADS. The V gene lost 2 bases and the J gene lost 6 bases, with 10 bases spanning the gap. The CDR3 spans 13 residues. CDR3 bases read: TGTGCCAGCAGTGAACGGGGAACCAACACCTTGTAC. This translates into CASSERGTNTLY. The whole CDR3 protein is CASSERGTNTLYF.

This clone was seen a handful of times. Germline and genes: mouse. CDR3 in amino acids: CASGDGGHRSSYEQYF. CDR3 bases read: TGTGCCAGCGGTGATGGCGGTCATAGGAGCTCCTATGAACAGTAC. The rearrangement links TRBV13-2 to TRBJ2-7, with D hard to call. The CDR3 goes on 1 residue after the read ends, and that part is filled in from the germline J gene. The CDR3 sequence is 16 residues long. CDR1 NNHNN and CDR2 SYGAGS come from the germline V gene (reference sequence). Trimming removed 0 bases from V and 0 bases from J, with 13 bases in between.

This clone was observed a few times. Gene names are the mouse ones. Coverage ceases 1 residue before the CDR3 finishes, and the germline J gene fills in the end. This sequence joins TRBV16 and TRBJ2-1, with D unresolved. The CDR3 has 11 amino acids. V lost 2 bases to trimming and J lost 6 bases, with 2 bases between them. From germline, CDR1 is SGHSA and CDR2 FRNQAP. This CDR3 is CASSLSAEQFF. The sequenced part of the CDR3 DNA is TGTGCAAGCAGCTTAAGTGCTGAGCAGTTC.

This clone showed up just once. The genes are named according to mouse. The CDR3 extends 1 residue past the end of the read, so its final part is completed from the germline J gene. The chain employs TRBV16 and TRBJ2-2; D remains ambiguous. The V and J ends lost 0 bases and 4 bases respectively, with 0 bases between them. The CDR3 contains 12 residues. The germline CDR1 and CDR2 sequences are SGHSA and FRNQAP. The CDR3 bases that were read are TGTGCAAGCAGCTTAGACACCGGGCAGCTCTAC. It translates to CASSLDTGQLY. The full CDR3 reads CASSLDTGQLYF.

This clone is large by share. Gene labels here are mouse ones. CDR3 residues: CASSLSQAANTGQLYF. The sequenced CDR3 bases are TGTGCCAGCAGTCTGAGCCAGGCTGCAAACACCGGGCAGCTCTAC. The chain links TRBV26 to TRBJ2-2, with D uncertain. The read finishes 1 residue shy of the CDR3 end, and the germline J gene is used to complete it. The CDR3 totals 16 residues. V lost 2 bases, J lost 0 bases, and 10 bases lay in between. The V gene's germline CDR1 is KGHPV and CDR2 FQNQEV (reference sequence).

This clone rates as medium-sized (0.01 to 0.1%). The listed genes are named as in mouse. The read is 1 residue too short to cover the CDR3 end, so that end is filled in from the germline J gene. J is TRBJ1-2 and V is TRBV26; no reliable D call. This CDR3 comprises 13 residues. Germline-derived CDR1 and CDR2 are KGHPV and FQNQEV (reference sequence). Trimming pared 4 bases from V and 0 bases from J, leaving 6 bases between. Incomplete CDR3 DNA: TGTGCCAGCAGTCCCCAAGCAAACTCCGACTACACC. It is translated as CASSPQANSDYT. The entire CDR3 sequence reads CASSPQANSDYTF.

This clone was found a few times. The genes are named according to mouse. The read stops 1 residue short of the end of the CDR3; the missing end is completed from the germline J gene. This chain connects TRBV13-2 to TRBJ1-3; 11 nucleotides match TRBD1. Germline assignment: CDR1 NNHNN and CDR2 SYGAGS (reference sequence). The ends lost 5 bases at V and 4 bases at J; junction bases unmatched: 2. This CDR3 is 14 amino acids long. CDR3 protein: CASGDRGRGNTLYF. CDR3 DNA (partial): TGTGCCAGCGGGGACAGGGGGCGAGGAAATACGCTCTAT.

To note about this clone: These gene names are mouse names. The read halts 1 residue ahead of the CDR3 end, with the missing end drawn from the germline J gene. The rearrangement uses TRBV14 and TRBJ1-3; 8 bases agree with TRBD1. Germline V lookup: CDR1 SGHDT, CDR2 FRDEAV. V lost 1 base and J lost 4; bases outside the gene matches: 1. CDR3 length: 14 residues. The CDR3 here is CASSFAGGGNTLYF. Incomplete CDR3 DNA: TGTGCCAGCAGTTTCGCAGGGGGCGGAAATACGCTCTAT. The full variable domain, completed using reference TRBV14 and TRBJ1-3, is EAGVTQSPRYAVLQEGQAVSFWCDPISGHDTLYWYQQPRDQGPQLLVYFRDEAVIDNSQLPSDRFSAVRPKGTNSTLKIQSAKQGDTATYLCASSFAGGGNTLYFGEGSRLIVV.

For this clone: Germline and genes here are mouse. The CDR3 extends 1 residue past the end of the read, so its final part is completed from the germline J gene. The gene calls are TRBV26 and TRBJ2-5; 7 positions match TRBD1. Germline assignment: CDR1 KGHPV and CDR2 FQNQEV (reference sequence). With 4 bases clipped from V and 2 bases from J, the junction kept 3 bases outside the gene matches. The CDR3 runs to 14 residues. The sequenced part of the CDR3 DNA is TGTGCCAGCAGTCGCCGGGACAGCCAAGACACCCAGTAC. Its protein product is CASSRRDSQDTQY. The full CDR3 sequence reads CASSRRDSQDTQYF. Full variable domain (rest looked up from reference TRBV26 and TRBJ2-5): NSKVIQTPRYLVKGQGQKAKMRCIPEKGHPVVFWYQQNKNNEFKFLINFQNQEVLQQIDMTEKRFSAECPSNSPCSLEIQSSEAGDSALYLCASSRRDSQDTQYFGPGTRLLVL.

As concerns this clone: Gene names and germline refer to mouse. From the germline J gene comes the end of the CDR3, since the read stops 1 residue before it. The rearrangement links TRBV26 to TRBJ1-1; D is perhaps TRBD1 (5 bases). The CDR3 has 14 residues. Trimming cost V 5 bases and J 1 base, with 11 bases left between them. Germline CDR1 reads KGHPV; CDR2 reads FQNQEV (reference sequence). The CDR3 reads CASSSRGGNTEVFF. The CDR3 DNA, read in part, is TGTGCCAGCAGTAGCCGGGGGGGGAACACAGAAGTCTTC.

With regard to this clone: Germline and genes here are mouse. The missing CDR3 end, 1 residue past where the read stops, is filled in from the germline J gene. The chain carries TRBV12-2 and TRBJ2-3; D may be TRBD2 (7 bases). V lost 0 bases, J lost 1 base, and 10 bases lay in between. Germline CDR1 is SGHLS and CDR2 is HYDKME. This CDR3 is built from 15 residues. The CDR3 protein is CASSLVGGGAETLYF. Incomplete CDR3 DNA: TGTGCCAGCTCTCTCGTGGGGGGCGGTGCAGAAACGCTGTAT.

By frequency in the sample, this clone is medium-sized (0.01 to 0.1%). Genes and germline are mouse. The sequenced fragment ends 1 residue before the CDR3 boundary, so the rest is inferred from the germline J gene. The chain is built from TRBV20 and TRBJ2-3; D may be TRBD1 or TRBD2 (6 bases each). CDR3 size: 14 residues. V was clipped by 1 base and J by 0 bases, with 8 bases between them. Germline CDR1 and CDR2: GFQATS and STVNSAI. CDR3 sequence reads: CGARVGASAETLYF. The CDR3 DNA, read in part, is TGTGGTGCTAGGGTGGGGGCTAGTGCAGAAACGCTGTAT.

This clone was seen a single time. The gene names here belong to mouse. The read is 1 residue too short to cover the CDR3 end, so that end is filled in from the germline J gene. V and J are TRBV15 and TRBJ2-7; D is unclear. The germline V gene has CDR1 SGHND and CDR2 FRSKSL. This CDR3 is 10 amino acids long. The V and J ends lost 3 bases and 6 bases respectively, with 3 bases between them. The covered CDR3 bases are TGTGCCAGCAGTTTGGCTGAACAGTAC. Translating it yields CASSLAEQY. The CDR3 in its entirety is CASSLAEQYF.

About this clone itself: The gene names here belong to mouse. CDR3 protein: CASSRQNSNERLFF. The CDR3 DNA, read in part, is TGTGCCAGCAGTCGGCAAAATTCCAACGAAAGATTATTT. The rearrangement joins TRBV26 to TRBJ1-4; D call uncertain. The CDR3 goes on 1 residue after the read ends, and that part is filled in from the germline J gene. The CDR3 has 14 residues. Trimming removed 4 bases at V and 1 base at J, with 7 bases between. Germline V gene sequence: CDR1 KGHPV, CDR2 FQNQEV (reference sequence).

This clone showed up just a few times. The gene symbols are mouse symbols. The read ends 1 residue before the CDR3 terminus; that terminus is restored from the germline J gene. This chain links TRBV23 with TRBJ2-7; the tabulated D call, TRBD2, remains unverified against the DNA. The CDR3 extends over 14 amino acids. Per the germline V gene, CDR1 is KGHTA and CDR2 is FQNQQP. The CDR3 sequence: CSSSPGTGSYEQYF. The CDR3 DNA, read in part, is TGCTCCAGCAGTCCCGGGACTGGGTCCTATGAACAGTAC.